Presented here are 26 T cell receptor beta chains from one specimen sequenced in a study of cytomegalovirus exposure and HLA in healthy donors. PCR amplification relied on 60 Vbeta primers (plus 13 Jbeta primers). Using immunoSEQ multiplex PCR, the repertoire was profiled, and TCRdb retains in-frame clones only, with some absent. The sample comprises some 200,000 clones, 76% of which are singletons, and 0.55% to 0.75% rests with the top ten. The material sequenced was PBMCs. All receptors derive from a young man in good health and CMV-seronegative.

The chain combines TRBV29-1 with TRBJ2-1, with D perhaps TRBD2 (7 bases). Germline V lookup: CDR1 SQVTM, CDR2 ANQGSEA. The CDR3 has 15 amino acids. Between the trimmed V and J ends, which lost 2 bases and 13 bases, there was a span of 24 bases. CDR3: CSVEHQTGGRLGQFF. The CDR3 DNA reads TGCAGCGTTGAACACCAAACGGGGGGCAGGCTGGGACAGTTCTTC.

This clone was seen once. V and J are TRBV9 and TRBJ2-3; 8 bases fit TRBD2. V lost 0 bases and J lost 8; bases outside the gene matches: 11. This CDR3 has 16 residues. Germline V lookup: CDR1 SGDLS, CDR2 YYNGEE. The CDR3 here is CASSVGYTGRESTQYF. The CDR3, as DNA: TGTGCCAGCAGCGTAGGGTACACCGGGAGGGAAAGTACGCAGTATTTT.

In this sample, this clone turned up a few times. The J gene is TRBJ2-7, the V gene TRBV29-1; D is possibly TRBD2 (5 bases). Germline V gene data show CDR1 as SQVTM and CDR2 as ANQGSEA. The CDR3 contains 12 residues. Trimming took 1 base from V and 3 from J, leaving 7 bases between them. The CDR3 nucleotides are TGCAGCGTTGAAGCGGGGAGCTACGAGCAGTACTTC. This sequence encodes CSVEAGSYEQYF.

The chain carries TRBV9 and TRBJ2-7; 11 bases match TRBD2. The CDR3 length is 16 residues. V lost 0 bases and J lost 3; bases outside the gene matches: 5. Germline CDR1 reads SGDLS; CDR2 reads YYNGEE. The CDR3 loop reads CASSVAPTSGDYEQYF. The CDR3 nucleotides read TGTGCCAGCAGCGTAGCCCCGACTAGCGGGGACTACGAGCAGTACTTC.

This sequence joins TRBV10-3 and TRBJ2-1; TRBD2 matches 9 bases. The germline V gene encodes CDR1 ENHRY and CDR2 SYGVKD. Germline trimming cut 11 bases from V and 6 bases from J; bases unmatched to any gene: 11. This CDR3 is 14 amino acids long. CDR3: CAVPSSGNSNEQFF. In DNA, the CDR3 is TGTGCCGTTCCATCTAGCGGGAATAGCAATGAGCAGTTCTTC.

The rearrangement joins TRBV28 to TRBJ2-1; tentatively, D is TRBD1 (6 bases). Trimming left V 2 bases short and J 12 bases short, with 17 bases between. This CDR3 is 14 amino acids long. Germline V gene data show CDR1 as MDHEN and CDR2 as SYDVKM. In DNA, the CDR3 is TGTGCCAGCAGTTTACAGGGGTGGGCTTTGGGGCAGTTCTTC. This codes for CASSLQGWALGQFF.

This chain joins TRBV10-3 and TRBJ1-2; 11 positions match TRBD1. Per germline, CDR1 ENHRY and CDR2 SYGVKD. The V segment lost 6 bases and the J segment 8 bases; nucleotides outside the gene matches: 14. The CDR3 covers 16 residues. CDR3 DNA: TGTGCCATCAGAAGGTCGGATAGGACAGGGGGCGGCGGCTACACCTTC. It translates to CAIRRSDRTGGGGYTF.

The J gene is TRBJ1-2, the V gene TRBV2; no reliable D call. Germline values: CDR1 SNHLY, CDR2 FYNNEI. V was shortened by 4 bases and J by 0 bases, with 6 bases between the two germline ends. The CDR3 spans 13 residues. The CDR3 is CASSGQTNYGYTF. In DNA form, the CDR3 reads TGTGCCAGCAGTGGTCAGACTAACTATGGCTACACCTTC.

This rearrangement joins TRBV6-5 to TRBJ1-1; TRBD1 matches 8 bases. The CDR3 spans 15 residues. V lost 6 bases and J lost 3; bases outside the gene matches: 9. The germline CDR1 and CDR2 sequences are MNHEY and SVGAGI. The CDR3 bases are TGTGCCAGCAGCCCCGACTGGACAGGGCACACTGAAGCTTTCTTT. Translating it yields CASSPDWTGHTEAFF.

This clone was recorded a few times. The V and J genes are TRBV28 and TRBJ1-2; tentatively, D is TRBD1 (5 bases). CDR3 size: 15 residues. The germline V gene has CDR1 MDHEN and CDR2 SYDVKM. Trimming removed 6 bases from V and 6 bases from J, with 20 bases in between. The CDR3 sequence is CASRSGGAINNGYTF. For the CDR3, the DNA is TGTGCCAGCAGGTCCGGTGGGGCGATAAATAATGGCTACACCTTC.

This CDR3 is CAWGLEDYGYTF. The CDR3 DNA sequence: TGTGCCTGGGGCCTGGAGGACTATGGCTACACCTTC. V gene TRBV30 combines with J gene TRBJ1-2; D remains ambiguous. CDR1 is GTSNPN, CDR2 SVGIG, per germline (reference sequence). Trimming took 5 bases from V and 3 from J, leaving 10 bases between them. The CDR3 runs 12 residues.

The V gene is TRBV29-1, the J gene TRBJ2-2, with D possibly TRBD2 on 6 matching bases. Deletions cut 5 bases from V and 5 bases from J, with 12 bases between. CDR1 and CDR2 (germline): SQVTM, ANQGSEA. CDR3 length equals 13 residues. The CDR3 here is CSVYGLPTGELFF. CDR3 nucleotide sequence: TGCAGCGTTTACGGACTACCGACCGGGGAGCTGTTTTTT.

The genes are TRBV11-3 and TRBJ1-1; the match to TRBD1 covers 11 bases. The CDR3 runs to 14 residues. CDR1 SGHNT and CDR2 YENEEA come from the germline V gene. Trimming cost V 4 bases and J 7 bases; bases outside gene matches: 5. The CDR3 bases are TGTGCCAGCAGCTCCCCCGGGACAGGGGGTGAAGCTTTCTTT. Encoded protein: CASSSPGTGGEAFF.

This clone was seen only a few times. The V call is TRBV2, the J call TRBJ1-4; D not resolved. The CDR3 covers 11 residues. V lost 8 bases, J lost 7 bases, and 8 bases lay in between. Looked up from germline, CDR1 is SNHLY and CDR2 is FYNNEI. CDR3 nucleotide sequence: TGTGCCAGCGAGCTAAGTGAAAAACTGTTTTTT. As protein: CASELSEKLFF.

This clone was counted once. CDR3 sequence (DNA): TGTGCCAGCAGCAGAATTAGCAGCTACCAAGAGACCCAGTACTTC. Translated: CASSRISSYQETQYF. This chain uses TRBV28 with TRBJ2-5; no definite D call. The CDR3 extends over 15 amino acids. Trimming took 6 bases from V and 0 from J, leaving 14 bases between them. Per germline, CDR1 MDHEN and CDR2 SYDVKM. The entire variable domain, with the rest obtained from reference TRBV28 and TRBJ2-5, is as follows: DVKVTQSSRYLVKRTGEKVFLECVQDMDHENMFWYRQDPGLGLRLIYFSYDVKMKEKGDIPEGYSVSREKKERFSLILESASTNQTSMYLCASSRISSYQETQYFGPGTRLLVL.

A few counts support this clone. This chain joins TRBV27 and TRBJ1-2; 11 nucleotides line up with TRBD1. The CDR3 covers 16 residues. Germline values: CDR1 MNHEY, CDR2 SMNVEV (reference sequence). V was clipped by 4 bases and J by 3 bases; unmatched bases: 7. DNA for the CDR3: TGTGCCAGCAGTTCTCTCCCGGGACAGGGGGACTATGGCTACACCTTC. This encodes CASSSLPGQGDYGYTF.

This chain joins TRBV30 and TRBJ2-3; TRBD2 agrees at 8 bases. The CDR3 has 14 residues. CDR1 is GTSNPN, CDR2 SVGIG, per germline (reference sequence). J was trimmed by 8 bases and V by 2 bases; bases with no gene match: 9. The chain's CDR3 is CAWSISGSLATQYF. The CDR3 DNA reads as TGTGCCTGGAGTATCAGCGGGAGCCTGGCTACGCAGTATTTT.

This chain uses TRBV19 with TRBJ2-3; D not certain. V lost 1 base to trimming and J lost 4 bases, with 6 bases between them. The CDR3 is 13 residues long. Looked up from germline, CDR1 is LNHDA and CDR2 is SQIVND (reference sequence). The CDR3 bases are TGTGCCAGTAGTATAGCCCTCCCAGATACGCAGTATTTT. Translation: CASSIALPDTQYF.

J is TRBJ2-6 and V is TRBV30; no firm D call. V was shortened by 0 bases and J by 2 bases, with 8 bases between the two germline ends. CDR3 length equals 15 residues. Germline lookup yields CDR1 GTSNPN and CDR2 SVGIG (reference sequence). CDR3 bases: TGTGCCTGGAGTGTACGCGTGACTGGGGCCAACGTCCTGACTTTC. It specifies CAWSVRVTGANVLTF.

This chain uses TRBV7-9 with TRBJ1-1; D gene unclear. The CDR3 totals 14 residues. The V end lost 1 base, the J end lost 4 bases, and 10 bases lay between the germline ends. Per germline, CDR1 SEHNR and CDR2 FQNEAQ (reference sequence). CDR3 amino acids: CASSLDRVITEAFF. DNA of the CDR3: TGTGCCAGCAGCTTAGATCGCGTCATCACTGAAGCTTTCTTT.

Points on this clone: Different DNA sequences within this sample yield the same CDR3. J is TRBJ1-1 and V is TRBV2, with 8 bases fitting TRBD1. Germline V CDR1 and CDR2: SNHLY, FYNNEI. The length of the CDR3 is 13 residues. V was clipped by 6 bases and J by 1 base; unmatched bases: 1. The chain's CDR3 is CASSGQGNTEAFF. CDR3 sequence (DNA): TGTGCCAGCAGCGGACAGGGGAACACTGAAGCTTTCTTT.

This chain joins TRBV11-2 and TRBJ2-5; 10 positions agree with TRBD2. The CDR3 extends over 18 amino acids. V lost 6 bases, J lost 5 bases, and 18 bases stayed unmatched. The germline gives CDR1 SGHAT, CDR2 FQNNGV. The CDR3 is CASSHRRGTSVRSETQYF. The CDR3 nucleotides are TGTGCCAGCAGTCACCGCCGTGGGACTAGCGTTCGCTCTGAGACCCAGTACTTC.

The J gene is TRBJ2-7, the V gene TRBV19, with 8 bases identical to TRBD1. CDR1 is LNHDA and CDR2 is SQIVND in the germline V gene (reference sequence). Trimming took 6 bases from V and 1 from J; bases not matched to a gene: 2. The CDR3 extends over 13 amino acids. This CDR3 reads CASRDRVSYEQYF. The CDR3, as DNA: TGTGCCAGTAGGGACAGGGTTTCCTACGAGCAGTACTTC.

The V and J genes are TRBV6-6 and TRBJ2-1; no definite D call. The CDR3 spans 13 residues. V was trimmed by 5 bases and J by 2 bases, leaving 7 bases between them. Germline CDR1 MNHNY, CDR2 SVGAGI (reference sequence). DNA for the CDR3: TGTGCCAGCAGTCCCCCGGCCTACAATGAGCAGTTCTTC. Translation: CASSPPAYNEQFF.

The rearrangement links TRBV30 to TRBJ1-6, with a weak D call TRBD1 (5 bases). Deletions cut 5 bases from V and 0 bases from J, with 14 bases between. The CDR3 length is 16 residues. The germline V gene encodes CDR1 GTSNPN and CDR2 SVGIG (reference sequence). As DNA, the CDR3 is TGTGCCTGGTTCGACAGCACGAGCTCCTATAATTCACCCCTCCACTTT. It is translated as CAWFDSTSSYNSPLHF.

This sequence joins TRBV7-3 and TRBJ2-5; D possibly corresponds to TRBD2 (5 bases). The DNA end is a closer match to TRBJ2-7, so the J assignment may be wrong. Germline V gives CDR1 SGHTA, CDR2 FQGTGA. The CDR3 is 14 amino acids. CDR3 nucleotides: TGTGCCAGCAGCTTAACTGGGAGTCCGGACGAGCAGTACTTC. This sequence encodes CASSLTGSPDEQYF.